This T cell receptor beta chain appears in the sequencing data of a study of T cells in tuberculosis. Regarding the study as a whole: Smaller alpha distances in active tuberculosis partly reflected shorter CDR3-alpha lengths.

Only in-frame clones appear in the TCRdb table, and some are missing; sequencing was by immunoSEQ multiplex PCR. Here the sample spans fewer than 40,000 clones, about 91% being singletons. Time point in this sample: new active TB diagnosis, blood taken before or within 7 days of starting treatment. CDR3 length: 17 amino acids. CDR1 SGHVS and CDR2 FQNEAQ come from the germline V gene. Trimming removed 5 bases from V and 2 bases from J; junction bases left unmatched: 11. A word on this clone: Its antigen is undetermined.

The chain is built from TRBV7-8 and TRBJ1-3, with 8 nucleotides matching TRBD1. This TCR was sampled from an adult with tuberculosis. The sequenced sample was PBMCs, obtained at tuberculosis diagnosis. CDR3 in DNA: TGTGCCAGCAGCCAAATGACAGGGGTTGTGACTGGAAACACCATATATTTT. Amino acids: CASSQMTGVVTGNTIYF.